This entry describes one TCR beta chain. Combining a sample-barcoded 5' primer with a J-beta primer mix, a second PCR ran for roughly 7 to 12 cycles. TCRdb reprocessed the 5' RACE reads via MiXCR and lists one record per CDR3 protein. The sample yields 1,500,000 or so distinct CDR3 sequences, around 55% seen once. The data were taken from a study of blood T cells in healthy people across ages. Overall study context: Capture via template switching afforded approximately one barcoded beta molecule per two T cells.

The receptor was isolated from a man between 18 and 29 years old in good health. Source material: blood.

Here the CDR3 DNA reads TGTGCCAGCAGCCCTTCCTCAGGGGACGGCGAGACCCAGTACTTC. The encoded protein is CASSPSSGDGETQYF. The chain is built from TRBV27 and TRBJ2-5; a weak D match, TRBD1 (6 bases). This CDR3 contains 15 residues. V was cut by 6 bases and J by 5 bases, with 19 bases left in between. The germline gives CDR1 MNHEY, CDR2 SMNVEV (reference sequence).